This T cell receptor beta chain was recovered during a study of cytotoxic CD8 clonotypes in ibrutinib-treated CLL. Study context: The taking of response samples occurred after a median about 13 months of treatment, with a range of 6 to 36.

The assay was immunoSEQ multiplex PCR, and TCRdb's table has in-frame clones only and misses some. In the table there are more than 85,000 clones, roughly four fifths of which are singletons. Per germline, CDR1 SQVTM and CDR2 ANQGSEA. This CDR3 has 12 residues. With cryopreserved PBMCs as the source, 2 to 2.5 micrograms of genomic DNA went to TCR beta libraries. The V gene is TRBV29-1, the J gene TRBJ2-7, with D possibly TRBD1 on 6 matching bases. This specimen consisted of PBMCs, obtained after 24 months of ibrutinib treatment. The sequence derives from a human donor with chronic lymphocytic leukemia. The CDR3 loop is CRKPDSDSEQYF. CDR3 DNA: TGCAGAAAACCGGACAGCGACAGCGAGCAGTACTTC.